Below, one TCR beta chain is given with its context. Antigen unknown. During the second nested PCR, blocking oligonucleotides suppressed genes that were not paired. Each emulsion RT-PCR held roughly 4,500-280,000 T cells with C-region, Stepout and V-region primers. TCRdb reprocessed the emulsion pairing reads via MiXCR and lists one record per CDR3 protein. The profile covers about 40,000 distinct CDR3 sequences, with around 45% appearing a single time and around 59% taken by the ten largest. V was clipped by 6 bases and J by 1 base, with 9 bases between them. The CDR3 is 13 residues long. Paired alpha-beta TCRs of CD8+ T cells were analyzed by expanded emulsion RT-PCR. These data come from a study of T cell repertoires in breast cancer. Study-wide context: Breast cancer patients gave tumors, lymph nodes and blood; healthy donors gave blood. General study findings and limits: Tumor-involved sentinel lymph nodes shared about fourfold more TCRs with matched tumors than tumor-free nodes (about 7.7% versus 2%).

This chain links TRBV12-3 or TRBV12-4 with TRBJ1-1; D is unclear. Sequenced sample: CD8+ T cells. The sequence was collected from a pool of human donors with breast cancer or a healthy control (not recorded which). The CDR3 loop reads CASRSIGNTEAFF. The CDR3 DNA follows: TGTGCCAGCAGGTCTATAGGGAACACTGAAGCTTTCTTT.